These 19 T cell receptor beta chains were sequenced from one sample in a study of CD8 T cells in ankylosing spondylitis. The study's findings and limits: A motif of fewer than ten highly homologous TCR beta variants was seen as apparently characteristic of ankylosing spondylitis blood.

Antigens of these TCRs are unknown. Each CDR3 protein gets one entry after TCRdb re-called the 5' RACE reads with MiXCR. The sample gives almost 400,000 distinct CDR3 sequences, around 24% of which show up once; approximately 15% is in the top ten. Specimen: blood, either unsorted or a sorted T cell fraction (not recorded which). These receptors were collected from a male donor with ankylosing spondylitis.

This clonotype was found many times. A read error may produce the germline difference seen at one junction end. The CDR3 DNA is TGTGCCAGCAGCCTCGACAGAGCGAACACTGAAGCTTTCTTT. Its protein is CASSLDRANTEAFF. V is TRBV5-1 and J is TRBJ1-1; TRBD1 might be the D (5 bases). The CDR3 is 14 amino acids. CDR1 and CDR2 (germline): SGHRS, YFSETQ.

The chain combines TRBV15 with TRBJ1-5; D ambiguous. CDR1 and CDR2 (germline): LNHNV, YYDKDF (reference sequence). The CDR3 sequence is 15 residues long. V was trimmed by 6 bases and J by 4 bases, leaving 16 bases between them. The CDR3 bases are TGTGCCACCAGTAATTTTGCCCGCGGAAATCAGCCCCAGCATTTT. This gives the protein CATSNFARGNQPQHF.

This clonotype has just a few counts. The rearrangement joins TRBV5-1 to TRBJ2-1; 9 bases map to TRBD2. Trimming removed 1 base from V and 3 bases from J; junction bases left unmatched: 2. The CDR3 consists of 15 residues. Germline values: CDR1 SGHRS, CDR2 YFSETQ. The CDR3 sequence is CASSLTTSGYNEQFF. DNA for the CDR3: TGCGCCAGCAGCTTGACGACTAGCGGCTACAATGAGCAGTTCTTC.

The V and J genes are TRBV12-5 and TRBJ1-1; weak D call: TRBD1 (5 bases). The CDR3 totals 16 residues. Germline V lookup: CDR1 LGHNT, CDR2 FRNRAP. V was pared by 6 bases and J by 5 bases, with 22 bases between. The chain's CDR3 is CASGSERGGSLTEAFF. CDR3 coding DNA: TGTGCTAGTGGCTCAGAGCGGGGGGGAAGCCTGACTGAAGCTTTCTTT. The entire variable domain, with the rest obtained from reference TRBV12-5 and TRBJ1-1, is as follows: DARVTQTPRHKVTEMGQEVTMRCQPILGHNTVFWYRQTMMQGLELLAYFRNRAPLDDSGMPKDRFSAEMPDATLATLKIQPSEPRDSAVYFCASGSERGGSLTEAFFGQGTRLTVV.

V gene TRBV20-1 combines with J gene TRBJ2-2; possibly TRBD1 for D (5 bases). Per germline, CDR1 DFQATT and CDR2 SNEGSKA (reference sequence). This CDR3 is 15 amino acids long. V was trimmed by 3 bases and J by 1 base, leaving 12 bases between them. The CDR3 DNA is TGCAGTGCTAGGTCCGACAGTCTGAACACCGGGGAGCTGTTTTTT. Its protein product is CSARSDSLNTGELFF.

This clonotype showed up many times. The chain employs TRBV11-2 and TRBJ2-2; 7 bases map to TRBD1. V lost 5 bases, J lost 2 bases, and 14 bases stayed unmatched. The CDR3 sequence is 18 residues long. Germline values: CDR1 SGHAT, CDR2 FQNNGV. The CDR3 nucleotides read TGTGCCAGCAGCAGATCGACCGGATGGGACAGAAACACCGGGGAGCTGTTTTTT. Translated: CASSRSTGWDRNTGELFF.

This clonotype was detected many times. The chain employs TRBV20-1 and TRBJ2-1; no clear D. V lost 4 bases to trimming and J lost 6 bases, with 7 bases between them. In germline, CDR1 is DFQATT, CDR2 SNEGSKA (reference sequence). The CDR3 consists of 11 residues. The CDR3 DNA follows: TGCAGTGCTATATGGGTCAATGAGCAGTTCTTC. This encodes CSAIWVNEQFF.

In this sample, this clonotype turned up many times. The V call is TRBV7-2, the J call TRBJ1-5; the match to TRBD1 covers 7 bases. CDR1 is SGHTA and CDR2 is FQGNSA in the germline V gene. There are 17 residues in the CDR3. Trimming removed 2 bases from V and 3 bases from J; junction bases left unmatched: 10. Here the CDR3 reads CASSLSGGGQINQPQHF. CDR3 DNA sequence: TGTGCCAGCAGCTTAAGCGGTGGGGGACAGATCAATCAGCCCCAGCATTTT.

This clonotype showed up just a few times. The V and J genes are TRBV10-3 and TRBJ2-7, with 8 bases lining up with TRBD1. Unmatched junction bases numbered 7, after V lost 8 bases and J lost 1 base. The CDR3 totals 14 residues. CDR1 and CDR2 (germline): ENHRY, SYGVKD. The CDR3 DNA reads as TGTGCCATCCGGCCAGGACAGGGTTCCTACGAGCAGTACTTC. Translated, it gives CAIRPGQGSYEQYF.

This clonotype was counted a few times. This chain links TRBV7-3 with TRBJ2-1, with 8 nucleotides matching TRBD2. The CDR3 has 16 residues. The trim removed 4 bases at V and 1 base at J, leaving 6 bases unmatched. Germline CDR1 reads SGHTA; CDR2 reads FQGTGA. This CDR3 is CASSSTGLGSYNEQFF. The CDR3, as DNA: TGTGCCAGCAGCTCCACGGGACTAGGTTCCTACAATGAGCAGTTCTTC.

J is TRBJ1-5 and V is TRBV18; D is undetermined. The germline V gene has CDR1 KGHSH and CDR2 LQKENI. V was trimmed by 1 base and J by 6 bases, leaving 7 bases between them. The CDR3 length is 13 residues. The CDR3 loop reads CASSPLVSQPQHF. Here the CDR3 DNA reads TGTGCCAGCTCACCACTAGTATCTCAGCCCCAGCATTTT.

The chain uses TRBV18 and TRBJ2-3; D uncertain. Germline V gene sequence: CDR1 KGHSH, CDR2 LQKENI. V lost 1 base, J lost 4 bases, and 6 bases lay in between. The CDR3 runs to 13 residues. The CDR3 nucleotides read TGTGCCAGCTCACCACGGAGATCAGATACGCAGTATTTT. It specifies CASSPRRSDTQYF.

This clonotype has at least ten counts. The rearrangement joins TRBV3-1 to TRBJ1-3; D unresolved. V lost 1 base and J lost 4, with 11 bases in between. The CDR3 runs to 15 residues. Germline CDR1 LGHDT, CDR2 YNNKEL (reference sequence). This CDR3 is CASSQAGSWGNTIYF. The CDR3 DNA reads TGTGCCAGCAGCCAAGCAGGTAGCTGGGGAAACACCATATATTTT.

The gene calls are TRBV4-3 and TRBJ2-6, with no clear D. Germline CDR1 reads LGHNA; CDR2 reads YSLEER. The CDR3 is 16 amino acids. V lost 1 base and J lost 4, with 11 bases in between. The CDR3 sequence: CASSQAVIFGANVLTF. In nucleotides, the CDR3 is TGCGCCAGCAGCCAAGCCGTCATTTTCGGGGCCAACGTCCTGACTTTC.

The chain recombines TRBV30 with TRBJ2-1; tentatively, D is TRBD1 or TRBD2 (5 bases each). Looked up from germline, CDR1 is GTSNPN and CDR2 is SVGIG (reference sequence). The V end lost 3 bases, the J end lost 6 bases, and 12 bases lay between the germline ends. This CDR3 region has 13 residues. The CDR3 DNA reads TGTGCCTGGAGCCTTGGGGCGGGCAATGAGCAGTTCTTC. Encoded protein: CAWSLGAGNEQFF.

This chain joins TRBV14 and TRBJ1-4; no reliable D call. In germline, CDR1 is SGHDN, CDR2 FVKESK. The CDR3 contains 14 residues. Trimming left V 1 base short and J 5 bases short, with 8 bases between. Written as DNA, the CDR3 is TGTGCCAGCAGCCAAGTGGGAGGGAATGAAAAACTGTTTTTT. Residues: CASSQVGGNEKLFF.

The rearrangement uses TRBV7-2 and TRBJ1-1; weak D call: TRBD1 (6 bases). The germline CDR1 and CDR2 sequences are SGHTA and FQGNSA. CDR3 length: 15 residues. Trimming took off 5 bases at V and 1 base at J, with 14 bases between the two ends. As DNA, the CDR3 is TGTGCCAGCAGCCCCGGGGGGCGGTCGAACACTGAAGCTTTCTTT. This sequence encodes CASSPGGRSNTEAFF.

This clonotype was detected ten times or more. The J gene is TRBJ2-5, the V gene TRBV29-1, with D possibly TRBD1 on 5 matching bases. There are 14 residues in the CDR3. CDR1 and CDR2 (germline): SQVTM, ANQGSEA. The V end lost 4 bases, the J end lost 5 bases, and 17 bases lay between the germline ends. The CDR3 coding sequence is TGCAGCGTTGGCGTGTCAGGGTACAGGGAGACCCAGTACTTC. Amino acids: CSVGVSGYRETQYF.

This clonotype was detected a few times. This rearrangement joins TRBV12-3 or TRBV12-4 to TRBJ2-1, with 7 bases aligning to TRBD1. The CDR3 consists of 13 residues. The junction had 2 bases not matched to a gene; V was cut back by 7 bases and J by 2 bases. As DNA, the CDR3 is TGTGCCAGCAACAGGGGTCCCTACAATGAGCAGTTCTTC. Its translation is CASNRGPYNEQFF.